The following is a TCR beta chain sequence with its context. This sample is part of a study of blood T cell repertoires in COVID-19. Looking at the study overall: Sites across the United States, Italy and Spain contributed samples from acute and convalescent COVID-19.

The data were produced by immunoSEQ multiplex PCR, yet TCRdb's version contains in-frame clones alone and is incomplete. This sample has approximately 100,000 clones, with about 90% found just once. Germline-derived CDR1 and CDR2 are MDHEN and SYDVKM. The CDR3 runs 13 residues. V lost 1 base and J 3 bases, leaving 6 bases between the germline ends. Material for sequencing was peripheral blood. The gene calls are TRBV28 and TRBJ1-2; D is unresolved. The TCR was taken from a woman younger than 45 with acute or convalescent COVID-19. CDR3 in amino acids: CASSLYRDYGYTF. CDR3 coding DNA: TGTGCCAGCAGTTTATATCGGGACTATGGCTACACCTTC.